The source of this T cell receptor beta chain is a study of shared clonotypes between healthy human individuals. Study results and limitations: The expectation was that sequencing depth would affect clonotype sharing among donors.

Regarding this clone: Its antigen is unidentified.

Sequencing was performed with immunoSEQ multiplex PCR; in TCRdb, only in-frame clones are kept and a portion is missing. Altogether roughly 2.4 million clones are present, approximately 96% being singletons, with the ten largest covering 0.1% to 0.15%. This CDR3 spans 12 amino acids. The V gene lost 0 bases and the J gene lost 7 bases, with 7 bases spanning the gap. The germline CDR1 and CDR2 sequences are SGDLS and YYNGEE. Into CD45RA+ naive and CD45RA-negative memory subsets, the CD4+ cells were split. This rearrangement joins TRBV9 to TRBJ2-5; no reliable D call. This clonotype was sampled from a man in his late teens or twenties in good health. What was sequenced was naive CD4+ T cells sorted from blood. Subset denoted: CD45RA+ positively selected. DNA of the CDR3: TGTGCCAGCAGCGTAGACCTCGGGACCCAGTACTTC. Its translation: CASSVDLGTQYF.